Sequencing of this TCR beta chain was carried out in a study of identical twins. Each CDR3 protein is one row after TCRdb ran MiXCR on the 5' RACE reads. This table holds roughly 250,000 distinct CDR3 sequences, roughly 7% found once. No donor was unhealthy or non-Caucasian. Comment on this clonotype: The antigen remains unidentified.

The CDR3 is made up of 15 amino acids. Trimming cost V 1 base and J 8 bases; bases outside gene matches: 5. Germline values: CDR1 MNHEY, CDR2 SMNVEV (reference sequence). Study results and caveats: A cross-sectional statistical analysis, not follow-up of the same donors, supported the conclusions.

These data were also reused for a study on yellow fever vaccine responses in identical twins. This second report adds: On the reported evidence, twins' vaccine T cell responses seemed partly convergent and partly personalized.

The sequence was obtained from a woman aged 18-29 years in good health. The V gene is TRBV27, the J gene TRBJ1-6; 7 positions match TRBD1. Material for sequencing was memory (CD45RO+) T cells sorted from blood. CDR3 sequence reads: CASSLFRGQDSPLHF. CDR3 in DNA: TGTGCCAGCAGTTTATTTAGGGGGCAGGATTCACCCCTCCACTTT.